Listed here are 30 T cell receptor beta chains from one sample, sequenced in a study of immune characteristics of hereditary and idiopathic chronic pancreatitis. Assay: immunoSEQ multiplex PCR; the TCRdb copy retains only in-frame clones and omits some. This sample has 13,000 to 15,000 clones, with about 70% found just once. Chronic pancreatitis tissue was collected during total pancreatectomy with islet autotransplantation. The sequenced sample consisted of pancreas tissue with hereditary chronic pancreatitis. These receptors came from a human donor with chronic pancreatitis.

The chain uses TRBV28 and TRBJ2-3; TRBD2 aligns across 8 bases. V shed 3 bases and J 6 bases; nucleotides not matched to a gene: 23. The length of the CDR3 is 20 residues. The germline V gene encodes CDR1 MDHEN and CDR2 SYDVKM. The CDR3 region is CASSFPILSGEGKMTDTQYF. As DNA, the CDR3 is TGTGCCAGCAGTTTCCCTATACTTAGCGGGGAGGGGAAGATGACGGATACGCAGTATTTT.

In its sample, this clone was seen once. For the CDR3, the DNA is TGCGCCAGCAGCTCAGAGGTTGGGGGTCCCCGCTCCAACACCTTC. It is translated as CASSSEVGGPRSNTF. The rearrangement joins TRBV5-1 to TRBJ1-2, with D possibly TRBD1 on 5 matching bases. This CDR3 spans 15 amino acids. CDR1 is SGHRS, CDR2 YFSETQ, per germline. V lost 3 bases to trimming and J lost 12 bases, with 24 bases between them.

V and J are TRBV6-5 and TRBJ1-4, with TRBD1 matching 9 bases. Trimming at V came to 4 bases and at J to 10 bases, leaving 4 bases not matched to a gene. CDR1 MNHEY and CDR2 SVGAGI come from the germline V gene. The CDR3 extends over 13 amino acids. CDR3 DNA: TGTGCCAGCAGTTGGGACAGGGAGGGAAAACTGTTTTTT. Translated, it gives CASSWDREGKLFF.

The V gene is TRBV5-1, the J gene TRBJ1-2; D is unresolved. The CDR3 runs to 14 residues. Trimming shortened V by 4 bases and J by 0 bases, and 10 bases separated the two germline ends. Germline V lookup: CDR1 SGHRS, CDR2 YFSETQ. The CDR3 sequence: CASSQDVANYGYTF. CDR3 nucleotide sequence: TGCGCCAGCAGCCAGGACGTAGCTAACTATGGCTACACCTTC.

The V and J genes are TRBV6-5 and TRBJ1-4; the D gene is possibly TRBD1 (6 bases). The CDR3 runs 15 residues. V lost 8 bases, J lost 8 bases, and 21 bases lay in between. Germline loops: CDR1 MNHEY, CDR2 SVGAGI. The CDR3 coding sequence is TGTGCCAGCCAAGAGAGACGGGCAGGGGTCGAAAAACTGTTTTTT. Translation: CASQERRAGVEKLFF.

This chain links TRBV5-6 with TRBJ2-7; 16 bases align to TRBD2. This CDR3 contains 15 residues. V shed 4 bases and J 4 bases; nucleotides not matched to a gene: 2. Germline lookup yields CDR1 SGHDT and CDR2 YYEEEE. The DNA of the CDR3 is TGTGCCAGCAGCCCGGGACTAGCGGGAGGGTACGAGCAGTACTTC. This codes for CASSPGLAGGYEQYF.

This chain links TRBV28 with TRBJ2-3; 8 nucleotides agree with TRBD1. The V gene end was trimmed by 6 bases and the J gene end by 4 bases; junction bases not matched to a gene: 3. The length of the CDR3 is 13 residues. Germline CDR1 reads MDHEN; CDR2 reads SYDVKM. CDR3 protein: CASRDRVADTQYF. The CDR3 coding sequence is TGTGCCAGCAGGGACAGGGTGGCAGATACGCAGTATTTT.

Remarks on this clone: Other DNA sequences of this sample code for an identical CDR3. The chain carries TRBV3-1 (or the pseudogene TRBV3-2) and TRBJ1-5; D remains unclear. Germline V gene data show CDR1 as LGHDT and CDR2 as YNNKEL (reference sequence). V dropped 0 bases and J dropped 4 bases, with 7 bases sitting between them. The CDR3 has 14 residues. The CDR3 DNA reads TGTGCCAGCAGCCAAGATCCGGGGAATCAGCCCCAGCATTTT. Translation: CASSQDPGNQPQHF.

This clone is labeled medium-sized. V and J are TRBV29-1 and TRBJ2-3; D unresolved. The CDR3 loop spans 15 amino acids. CDR1 SQVTM and CDR2 ANQGSEA come from the germline V gene. Trimming removed 8 bases at V and 2 bases at J, with 20 bases between. The DNA for the CDR3 is TGCAGCTCCCGGAAGGGTAGGCGCAACACAGATACGCAGTATTTT. It codes for CSSRKGRRNTDTQYF.

This rearrangement joins TRBV6-4 to TRBJ2-1; no definite D call. The CDR3 length is 13 residues. Trimming pared 3 bases from V and 7 bases from J, leaving 10 bases between. The germline gives CDR1 MRHNA, CDR2 SNTAGT. Written as DNA, the CDR3 is TGTGCCAGCAGTGAACGAGCTGCTAATGAGCAGTTCTTC. Translation gives CASSERAANEQFF.

The chain carries TRBV28 and TRBJ2-7, with a tentative D call TRBD1 (6 bases). The germline gives CDR1 MDHEN, CDR2 SYDVKM. Trimming removed 2 bases from V and 0 bases from J, with 14 bases in between. The CDR3 totals 16 residues. The CDR3 sequence: CASSLRNRAFSYEQYF. The CDR3 nucleotides are TGTGCCAGCAGTTTACGGAACAGGGCTTTCTCCTACGAGCAGTACTTC.

The chain couples TRBV6-1 to TRBJ2-2, with 7 bases matching TRBD1. The CDR3 covers 15 residues. Germline assignment: CDR1 MNHNS and CDR2 SASEGT. Losses at the gene ends were 1 base for V and 4 bases for J; bases not matched to a gene: 3. In DNA form, the CDR3 reads TGTGCCAGCAGTGAAGAGACAGGGAGCACCGGGGAGCTGTTTTTT. It specifies CASSEETGSTGELFF.

This chain joins TRBV27 and TRBJ2-1; 10 positions agree with TRBD2. Germline trimming cut 6 bases from V and 6 bases from J; bases unmatched to any gene: 11. The CDR3 is 16 amino acids. Per germline, CDR1 MNHEY and CDR2 SMNVEV (reference sequence). The CDR3 here is CASRGFLAGGFNEQFF. DNA for the CDR3: TGTGCCAGCAGGGGGTTTTTAGCGGGAGGCTTCAATGAGCAGTTCTTC.

Written as DNA, the CDR3 is TGTGCCAGTACCAAGAGGGCGGGACAGGTTAACACCGGGGAGCTGTTTTTT. Protein product: CASTKRAGQVNTGELFF. The rearrangement links TRBV19 to TRBJ2-2; 8 positions match TRBD1. This CDR3 is built from 17 residues. Germline V gene data show CDR1 as LNHDA and CDR2 as SQIVND (reference sequence). J lost 2 bases, V lost 7 bases, and 12 bases had no gene match.

The DNA of the CDR3 is TGTGCCAGCAGCTTAGACAGCTACTATGGCTACACCTTC. This sequence encodes CASSLDSYYGYTF. V gene TRBV7-9 combines with J gene TRBJ1-2; D is unclear. Germline assignment: CDR1 SEHNR and CDR2 FQNEAQ (reference sequence). This CDR3 contains 13 residues. Trimming cost V 1 base and J 3 bases, with 6 bases left between them.

The chain uses TRBV20-1 and TRBJ2-5; D perhaps matches TRBD1 (6 bases). Germline CDR1 and CDR2: DFQATT and SNEGSKA (reference sequence). The CDR3 runs 17 residues. V was pared by 3 bases and J by 4 bases, with 24 bases between. CDR3 sequence (DNA): TGCAGTGCTAGTGGGCAGGGGCTAGAAGAGATTTCAGAGACCCAGTACTTC. It specifies CSASGQGLEEISETQYF.

This sequence joins TRBV5-1 and TRBJ2-2; D is possibly TRBD1 (6 bases). V lost 2 bases and J 5 bases, leaving 10 bases between the germline ends. The CDR3 totals 14 residues. Germline lookup yields CDR1 SGHRS and CDR2 YFSETQ. CDR3 residues: CASSFSRGTGELFF. In nucleotides, the CDR3 is TGCGCCAGCAGCTTCTCCAGGGGAACCGGGGAGCTGTTTTTT.

The chain recombines TRBV6-1 with TRBJ2-7; 9 bases align to TRBD2. J was trimmed by 3 bases and V by 4 bases; bases with no gene match: 10. The CDR3 spans 16 residues. The V gene's germline CDR1 is MNHNS and CDR2 SASEGT. CDR3 sequence: CASSGRWAGGSYEQYF. For the CDR3, the DNA is TGTGCCAGCAGTGGGAGATGGGCGGGAGGGAGCTACGAGCAGTACTTC.

The gene calls are TRBV29-1 and TRBJ2-3; TRBD2 is a possible D gene (5 bases). The CDR3 totals 16 residues. Germline V gene data show CDR1 as SQVTM and CDR2 as ANQGSEA. Between the trimmed V and J ends, which lost 0 bases and 2 bases, there was a span of 15 bases. CDR3 amino acids: CSVEDRWRVNTDTQYF. DNA of the CDR3: TGCAGCGTTGAAGATAGATGGCGGGTGAACACAGATACGCAGTATTTT.

This chain joins TRBV15 and TRBJ2-3, with a weak D call TRBD1 (5 bases). With 7 bases removed from V and 6 bases from J, the gap between germline ends came to 17 bases. Germline V gene sequence: CDR1 LNHNV, CDR2 YYDKDF (reference sequence). There are 14 residues in the CDR3. CDR3 amino acids: CATTQDWGKDTQYF. CDR3 DNA sequence: TGTGCCACCACCCAAGACTGGGGCAAGGATACGCAGTATTTT. The full variable domain, completed using reference TRBV15 and TRBJ2-3, is DAMVIQNPRYQVTQFGKPVTLSCSQTLNHNVMYWYQQKSSQAPKLLFHYYDKDFNNEADTPDNFQSRRPNTSFCFLDIRSPGLGDTAMYLCATTQDWGKDTQYFGPGTRLTVL.

This sequence joins TRBV25-1 and TRBJ1-2; 9 nucleotides match TRBD1. Trimming at V came to 1 base and at J to 4 bases, leaving 10 bases not matched to a gene. The CDR3 contains 17 residues. Germline V lookup: CDR1 MGHDK, CDR2 SYGVNS. The CDR3 DNA reads TGTGCCAGCAGTGAATCCTCGGGACAGGGTATTAGCTATGGCTACACCTTC. This gives the protein CASSESSGQGISYGYTF.

The chain carries TRBV6-1 and TRBJ2-2; 7 bases line up with TRBD1. Germline V gives CDR1 MNHNS, CDR2 SASEGT. The CDR3 spans 14 residues. The junction had 1 base not matched to a gene; V was cut back by 3 bases and J by 3 bases. CDR3 loop: CASSEGTDTGELFF. DNA for the CDR3: TGTGCCAGCAGTGAGGGGACAGACACCGGGGAGCTGTTTTTT.

The rearrangement uses TRBV10-2 and TRBJ2-7; 11 bases agree with TRBD1. This CDR3 is 14 amino acids long. The V and J ends lost 7 bases and 7 bases, in that order; junction bases with no gene match: 9. The germline V gene has CDR1 WSHSY and CDR2 SAAADI. In DNA, the CDR3 is TGCGCCAGCAACGGAGGACAGGGGGCAGGAGAGCAGTACTTC. Amino acid sequence: CASNGGQGAGEQYF.

The V gene is TRBV18, the J gene TRBJ2-7; D gene unclear. Trimming stripped 3 bases from V and 3 bases from J, with 15 bases between. Germline values: CDR1 KGHSH, CDR2 LQKENI. The CDR3 consists of 15 residues. CDR3 sequence reads: CASSPSDEWSYEQYF. In nucleotides, the CDR3 is TGTGCCAGCTCACCTTCGGACGAGTGGAGCTACGAGCAGTACTTC.

This chain joins TRBV10-3 and TRBJ1-3, with TRBD1 matching 8 bases. V dropped 2 bases and J dropped 4; count of bases not matched to a gene: 1. Germline assignment: CDR1 ENHRY and CDR2 SYGVKD. CDR3 length: 14 residues. Written as DNA, the CDR3 is TGTGCCATCAGTGAGGGACAGGGAGGAAACACCATATATTTT. It specifies CAISEGQGGNTIYF.

The rearrangement links TRBV5-4 to TRBJ2-1; 10 nucleotides line up with TRBD2. J lost 8 bases, V lost 4 bases, and 15 bases had no gene match. CDR3 size: 17 residues. Germline V gene sequence: CDR1 SGHNT, CDR2 YYREEE (reference sequence). CDR3 coding DNA: TGTGCCAGCAGCCCGAGCAGCGGGAGGGCCGGGAAAGATGAGCAGTTCTTC. Protein sequence: CASSPSSGRAGKDEQFF.

The V call is TRBV3-1 (or the pseudogene TRBV3-2), the J call TRBJ1-6, with a weak D call TRBD1 (5 bases). Trimming removed 0 bases from V and 14 bases from J, with 8 bases in between. Germline V gene sequence: CDR1 LGHDT, CDR2 YNNKEL (reference sequence). This CDR3 is built from 12 residues. The CDR3 loop reads CASSQEGLTLHF. CDR3 DNA: TGTGCCAGCAGCCAAGAGGGACTAACCCTCCACTTT.

V is TRBV7-2 and J is TRBJ1-2; no clear D. The germline V gene encodes CDR1 SGHTA and CDR2 FQGNSA. V lost 4 bases and J lost 4, with 13 bases in between. The CDR3 sequence is 14 residues long. The DNA of the CDR3 is TGTGCCAGCAGCTCGAGTGTCACGGCCTATGGCTACACCTTC. Encoded protein: CASSSSVTAYGYTF.

The rearrangement joins TRBV6-4 to TRBJ2-1, with 7 bases matching TRBD2. Germline V CDR1 and CDR2: MRHNA, SNTAGT. V dropped 3 bases and J dropped 1; count of bases not matched to a gene: 6. The CDR3 totals 16 residues. The CDR3 DNA is TGTGCCAGCAGTGATCTCAGCGGGGCTTCCTACAATGAGCAGTTCTTC. It yields the protein CASSDLSGASYNEQFF.

The chain recombines TRBV6-4 with TRBJ2-3; no clear D gene. There are 14 residues in the CDR3. Germline V lookup: CDR1 MRHNA, CDR2 SNTAGT. V lost 0 bases and J lost 3, with 7 bases in between. The chain's CDR3 is CASSDSQVTDTQYF. In DNA form, the CDR3 reads TGTGCCAGCAGTGACTCTCAGGTGACAGATACGCAGTATTTT.